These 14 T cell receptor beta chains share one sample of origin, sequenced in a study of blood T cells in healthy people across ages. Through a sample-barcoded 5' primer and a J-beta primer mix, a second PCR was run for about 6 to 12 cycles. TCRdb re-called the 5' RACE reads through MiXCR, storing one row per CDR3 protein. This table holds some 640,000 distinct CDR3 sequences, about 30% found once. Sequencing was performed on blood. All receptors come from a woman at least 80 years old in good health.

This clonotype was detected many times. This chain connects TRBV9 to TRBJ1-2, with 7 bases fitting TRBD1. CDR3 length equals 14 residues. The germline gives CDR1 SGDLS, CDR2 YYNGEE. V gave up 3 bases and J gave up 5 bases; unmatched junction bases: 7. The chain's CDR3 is CASSATGTAYGYTF. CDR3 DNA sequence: TGTGCCAGCAGCGCAACCGGGACAGCGTATGGCTACACCTTC.

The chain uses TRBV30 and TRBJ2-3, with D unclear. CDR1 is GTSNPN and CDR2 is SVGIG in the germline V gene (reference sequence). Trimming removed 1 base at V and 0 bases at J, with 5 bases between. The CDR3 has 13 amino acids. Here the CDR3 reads CAWSAPSTDTQYF. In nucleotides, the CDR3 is TGTGCCTGGAGTGCACCAAGCACAGATACGCAGTATTTT.

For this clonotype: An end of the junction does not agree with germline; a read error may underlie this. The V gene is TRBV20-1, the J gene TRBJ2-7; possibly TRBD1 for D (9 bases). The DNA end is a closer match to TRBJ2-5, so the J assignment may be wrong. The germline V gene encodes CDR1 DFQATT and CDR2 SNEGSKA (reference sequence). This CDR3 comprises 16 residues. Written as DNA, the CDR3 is TGCAGTGCTAGCAATAGCGGGACAGGGTCTCAAGTGACCCAGTACTTC. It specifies CSASNSGTGSQVTQYF.

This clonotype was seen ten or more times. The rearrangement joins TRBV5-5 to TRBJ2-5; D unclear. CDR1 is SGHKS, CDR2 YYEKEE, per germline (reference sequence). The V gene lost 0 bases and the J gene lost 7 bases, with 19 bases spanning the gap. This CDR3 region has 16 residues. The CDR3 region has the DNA TGTGCCAGCAGCTTGGAGGTTTGGCGAGGCTCGGGGACCCAGTACTTC. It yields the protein CASSLEVWRGSGTQYF.

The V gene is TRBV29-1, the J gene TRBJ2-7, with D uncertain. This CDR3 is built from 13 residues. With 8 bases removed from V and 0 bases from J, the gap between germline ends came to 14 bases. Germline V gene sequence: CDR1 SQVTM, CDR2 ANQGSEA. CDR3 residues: CSIRIGNSYEQYF. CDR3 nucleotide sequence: TGCAGCATAAGAATAGGGAACTCCTACGAGCAGTACTTC.

Here the CDR3 reads CASSRGRAGGYEQYF. The CDR3 DNA follows: TGTGCCAGCAGCCGAGGCCGAGCGGGAGGTTATGAGCAGTACTTC. The chain uses TRBV27 and TRBJ2-7, with 9 bases aligning to TRBD2. V lost 6 bases and J lost 7; bases outside the gene matches: 13. The CDR3 runs 15 residues. CDR1 is MNHEY and CDR2 is SMNVEV in the germline V gene (reference sequence).

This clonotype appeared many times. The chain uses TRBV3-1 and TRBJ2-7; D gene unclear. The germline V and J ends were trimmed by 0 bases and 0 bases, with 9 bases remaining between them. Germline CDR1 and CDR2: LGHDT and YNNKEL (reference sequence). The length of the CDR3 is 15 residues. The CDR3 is CASSQDWENSYEQYF. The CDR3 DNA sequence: TGTGCCAGCAGCCAAGATTGGGAAAACTCCTACGAGCAGTACTTC.

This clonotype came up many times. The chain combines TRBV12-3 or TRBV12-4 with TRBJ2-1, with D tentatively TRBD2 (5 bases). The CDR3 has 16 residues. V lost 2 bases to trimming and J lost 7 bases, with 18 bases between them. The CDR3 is CASSLYLPGSGNEQFF. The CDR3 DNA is TGTGCCAGCAGTTTATATCTCCCGGGAAGTGGGAATGAGCAGTTCTTC.

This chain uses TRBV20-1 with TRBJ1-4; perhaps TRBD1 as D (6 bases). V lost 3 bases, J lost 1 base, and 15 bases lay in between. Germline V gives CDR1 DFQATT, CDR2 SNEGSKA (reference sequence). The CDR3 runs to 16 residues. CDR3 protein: CSASGGASLTNEKLFF. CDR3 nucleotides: TGCAGTGCTAGCGGGGGGGCTTCTCTAACTAATGAAAAACTGTTTTTT.

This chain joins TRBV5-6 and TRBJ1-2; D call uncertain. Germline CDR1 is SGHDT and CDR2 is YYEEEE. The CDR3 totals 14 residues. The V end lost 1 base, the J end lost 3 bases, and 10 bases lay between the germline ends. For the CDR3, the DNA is TGTGCCAGCAGCTTGAGGCGGACCCACTATGGCTACACCTTC. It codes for CASSLRRTHYGYTF.

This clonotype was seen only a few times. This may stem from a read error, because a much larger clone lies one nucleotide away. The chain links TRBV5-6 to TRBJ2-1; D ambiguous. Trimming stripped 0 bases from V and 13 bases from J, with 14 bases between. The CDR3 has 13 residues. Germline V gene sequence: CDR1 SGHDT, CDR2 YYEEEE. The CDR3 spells CASSLDDQETQFF. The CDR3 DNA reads TGTGCCAGCAGCTTGGATGACCAAGAGACCCAGTTCTTC.

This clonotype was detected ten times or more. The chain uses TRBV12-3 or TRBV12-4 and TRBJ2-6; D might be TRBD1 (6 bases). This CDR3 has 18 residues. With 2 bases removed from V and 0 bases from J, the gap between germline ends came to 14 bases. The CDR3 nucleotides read TGTGCCAGCAGTTTACTTCTGGGACAAACCTCTGGGGCCAACGTCCTGACTTTC. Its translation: CASSLLLGQTSGANVLTF.

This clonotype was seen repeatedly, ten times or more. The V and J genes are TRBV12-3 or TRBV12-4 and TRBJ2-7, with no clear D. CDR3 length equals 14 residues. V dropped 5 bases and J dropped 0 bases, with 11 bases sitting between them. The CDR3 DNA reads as TGTGCCAGCAGTCCCGTATTTAGCTCCTACGAGCAGTACTTC. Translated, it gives CASSPVFSSYEQYF.

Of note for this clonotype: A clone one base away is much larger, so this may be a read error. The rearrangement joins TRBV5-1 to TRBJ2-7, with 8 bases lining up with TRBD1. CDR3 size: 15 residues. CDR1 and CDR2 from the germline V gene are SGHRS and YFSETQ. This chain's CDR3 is CAISPGTGTCYEQYF. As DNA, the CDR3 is TGCGCCATCAGCCCCGGGACAGGAACCTGCTACGAGCAGTACTTC.